The next 11 T cell receptor beta chains were all read from a single sample in a study of beta chain features in type 1 diabetes. Expressed TCRB transcripts were sequenced after all isolated RNA was converted to cDNA. Generated by immunoSEQ multiplex PCR, the TCRdb table keeps only in-frame clones and is missing some. The profile shows 350,000 to 450,000 clones, more than 12% of them singletons. The sequenced material came from naive CD4+ T cells from blood. The receptor source for this set is a woman between 18 and 30 years old in good health.

The chain couples TRBV5-4 to TRBJ1-2, with a possible D match to TRBD1 (5 bases). Germline V gene sequence: CDR1 SGHNT, CDR2 YYREEE (reference sequence). This CDR3 is 14 amino acids long. V was trimmed by 5 bases and J by 3 bases, leaving 14 bases between them. In nucleotides, the CDR3 is TGTGCCAGCAGTTTGCAACCCAGGGACTATGGCTACACCTTC. It specifies CASSLQPRDYGYTF. Supplemented by reference TRBV5-4 and TRBJ1-2, the full variable domain reads ETGVTQSPTHLIKTRGQQVTLRCSSQSGHNTVSWYQQALGQGPQFIFQYYREEENGRGNFPPRFSGLQFPNYSSELNVNALELDDSALYLCASSLQPRDYGYTFGSGTRLTVV.

This rearrangement joins TRBV2 to TRBJ2-6; TRBD1 agrees at 10 bases. V lost 6 bases, J lost 0 bases, and 5 bases stayed unmatched. This CDR3 contains 17 residues. CDR1 and CDR2 (germline): SNHLY, FYNNEI. CDR3 loop: CASRPGQGNSGANVLTF. Written as DNA, the CDR3 is TGTGCCAGCAGGCCGGGACAGGGGAACTCTGGGGCCAACGTCCTGACTTTC.

This clone was found a few times. V and J are TRBV18 and TRBJ2-1, with D perhaps matching TRBD1 (6 bases). The V end lost 5 bases, the J end lost 1 base, and 21 bases lay between the germline ends. CDR1 is KGHSH and CDR2 is LQKENI in the germline V gene. The CDR3 has 18 amino acids. The CDR3 DNA sequence: TGTGCCAGCTCATCGAAGACAGGTACAATAAGTTCCTACAATGAGCAGTTCTTC. Translating gives CASSSKTGTISSYNEQFF.

This chain joins TRBV9 and TRBJ2-1; the match to TRBD2 covers 13 bases. This CDR3 region has 16 residues. CDR1 and CDR2 from the germline V gene are SGDLS and YYNGEE. V dropped 2 bases and J dropped 8; count of bases not matched to a gene: 7. The CDR3 region is CASSVGLAGEVDEQFF. The DNA of the CDR3 is TGTGCCAGCAGCGTCGGACTAGCGGGAGAGGTCGATGAGCAGTTCTTC.

The chain links TRBV27 to TRBJ1-4; 8 nucleotides agree with TRBD1. The CDR3 is 15 amino acids. Unmatched junction bases numbered 5, after V lost 3 bases and J lost 5 bases. Germline V gives CDR1 MNHEY, CDR2 SMNVEV (reference sequence). The CDR3 is CASSLRNRGNEKLFF. The CDR3 DNA is TGTGCCAGCAGTTTGAGGAACAGGGGGAATGAAAAACTGTTTTTT.

This clone has just a few counts. V usage is TRBV4-3 and J usage is TRBJ2-1; maybe TRBD2 (6 bases). Per germline, CDR1 LGHNA and CDR2 YSLEER. Trimming removed 2 bases from V and 7 bases from J, with 12 bases in between. The length of the CDR3 is 14 residues. This CDR3 is CASSQKGLINEQFF. The DNA of the CDR3 is TGCGCCAGCAGCCAAAAGGGACTGATAAATGAGCAGTTCTTC.

This clone occurred a few times. This sequence joins TRBV18 and TRBJ2-7; D possibly corresponds to TRBD2 (5 bases). The CDR3 is 14 amino acids. Trimming left V 1 base short and J 4 bases short, with 11 bases between. CDR1 and CDR2 (germline): KGHSH, LQKENI. The CDR3 loop reads CASSPLEELYEQYF. The CDR3 nucleotides are TGTGCCAGCTCACCACTGGAGGAGTTATACGAGCAGTACTTC.

The chain carries TRBV30 and TRBJ1-3, with TRBD1 as a possible D gene (5 bases). The germline V gene encodes CDR1 GTSNPN and CDR2 SVGIG (reference sequence). Trimming cost V 4 bases and J 9 bases, with 13 bases left between them. The CDR3 extends over 12 amino acids. CDR3 nucleotide sequence: TGTGCCTGGACAGGGATGGAGCGCACCATATATTTT. Translating gives CAWTGMERTIYF.

The chain couples TRBV5-1 to TRBJ2-6, with 10 positions matching TRBD1. V lost 0 bases, J lost 0 bases, and 3 bases stayed unmatched. From germline, CDR1 is SGHRS and CDR2 YFSETQ. The CDR3 has 18 amino acids. CDR3 DNA sequence: TGCGCCAGCAGCTTGGTTGGGACAGGGGTCTCTGGGGCCAACGTCCTGACTTTC. The encoded protein is CASSLVGTGVSGANVLTF.

This clone was detected only a few times. The rearrangement joins TRBV28 to TRBJ2-1; TRBD2 is a possible D gene (5 bases). Germline loops: CDR1 MDHEN, CDR2 SYDVKM. The CDR3 is made up of 12 amino acids. V lost 1 base and J lost 14, with 12 bases in between. Written as DNA, the CDR3 is TGTGCCAGCAGTTTATATGGGAGACTGGAGTTCTTC. It translates to CASSLYGRLEFF.

This rearrangement joins TRBV29-1 to TRBJ2-5; 12 bases match TRBD1. The J call may be incorrect, as the DNA end agrees better with TRBJ2-7. Germline-derived CDR1 and CDR2 are SQVTM and ANQGSEA. The CDR3 is 12 residues long. The CDR3 is CSVGTGGREQYF. The CDR3 DNA follows: TGCAGCGTGGGGACAGGGGGCCGCGAGCAGTACTTC.